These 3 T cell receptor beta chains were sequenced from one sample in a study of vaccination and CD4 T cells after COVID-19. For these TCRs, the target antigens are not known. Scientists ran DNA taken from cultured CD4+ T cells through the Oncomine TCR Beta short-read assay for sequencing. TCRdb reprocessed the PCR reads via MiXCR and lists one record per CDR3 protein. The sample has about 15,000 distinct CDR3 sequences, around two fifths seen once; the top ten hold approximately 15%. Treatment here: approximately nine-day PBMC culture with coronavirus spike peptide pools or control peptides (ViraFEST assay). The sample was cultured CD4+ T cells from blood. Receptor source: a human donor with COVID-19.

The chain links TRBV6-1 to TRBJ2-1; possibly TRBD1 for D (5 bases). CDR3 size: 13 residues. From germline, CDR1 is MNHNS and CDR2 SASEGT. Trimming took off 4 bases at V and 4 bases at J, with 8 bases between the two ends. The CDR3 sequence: CASSVRQYNEQFF. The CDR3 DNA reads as TGTGCCAGCAGTGTGCGACAGTACAATGAGCAGTTCTTC.

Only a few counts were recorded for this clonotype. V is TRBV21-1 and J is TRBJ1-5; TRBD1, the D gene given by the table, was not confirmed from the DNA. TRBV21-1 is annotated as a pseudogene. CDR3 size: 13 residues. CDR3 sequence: CASSTGVRQPQHF. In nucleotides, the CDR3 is TGTGCCAGCAGCACAGGGGTAAGGCAGCCCCAGCATTTT.

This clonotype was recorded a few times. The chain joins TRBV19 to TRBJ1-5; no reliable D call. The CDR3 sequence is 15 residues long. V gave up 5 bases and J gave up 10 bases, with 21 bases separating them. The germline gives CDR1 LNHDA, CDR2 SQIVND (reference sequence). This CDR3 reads CASSRQAGPRVPQHF. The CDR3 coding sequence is TGTGCCAGTAGTCGCCAGGCCGGGCCTAGGGTACCCCAGCATTTT. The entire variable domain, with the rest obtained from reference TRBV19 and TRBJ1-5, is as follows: DGGITQSPKYLFRKEGQNVTLSCEQNLNHDAMYWYRQDPGQGLRLIYYSQIVNDFQKGDIAEGYSVSREKKESFPLTVTSAQKNPTAFYLCASSRQAGPRVPQHFGDGTRLSIL.